There are many counts of the clone carrying this TCR beta chain. Its antigen remains unknown. The data are from a study of shared clonotypes between healthy human individuals. As for the study in general: Researchers assigned three CD4 naive, three CD4 memory, two CD8 naive and one CD8 memory plate to each donor.

Study results and caveats: Four donors showed sharing of approximately 5% of naive CD4 clonotypes. Although depth was large, rarefaction showed that sequencing of the sorted subsets was incomplete. Apart from blood, nothing was sampled; tissue repertoires likely differ.

Trimming removed 4 bases from V and 5 bases from J; junction bases left unmatched: 7. The CDR3 has 14 amino acids. Per the germline V gene, CDR1 is MNHNS and CDR2 is SASEGT. The repertoire was sequenced with immunoSEQ multiplex PCR; TCRdb's copy has only in-frame clones and lacks some. The data show about 700,000 clones, with 74% seen just once and approximately 1.7% held by the top ten. The rearrangement joins TRBV6-1 to TRBJ2-5, with 7 bases that match TRBD1. The sequence was obtained from a woman aged 30 to 39 in good health. Sequencing input: memory CD4+ T cells sorted from blood. Noted subset: CD45RA-negative fraction. The CDR3 bases are TGTGCCAGCAGTGCAAGCAGGGGGTTGGAGACCCAGTACTTC. This sequence encodes CASSASRGLETQYF.